This note documents a single T cell receptor (beta chain) sequence. Its antigen is as yet unknown. Germline V gene sequence: CDR1 SEHNR, CDR2 FQNEAQ (reference sequence). Trimming at V came to 3 bases and at J to 3 bases, leaving 8 bases not matched to a gene. The CDR3 runs 17 residues. This record comes from a study of T cell repertoires in cytomegalovirus infection. Study background: Evidence of both CMV infection and a matching HLA type came from public TCR beta signatures.

General study points: Dominating the ex vivo response were HLA-C-restricted CMV-specific TCR beta clonotypes.

MiXCR, run by TCRdb on the reads, gives a single entry per CDR3 protein. The sample consists of roughly 80,000 distinct CDR3 sequences, 20% to 30% of them appearing once. This TCR was recovered from a human donor in good health (CMV status not recorded). Some clones in this sample may be carry-over from other donors' samples. The chain joins TRBV7-9 to TRBJ2-1, with 10 bases matching TRBD1. The material was CD8+ T cells from cultured PBMCs, obtained from culture after CMV antigen stimulation. For the CDR3, the DNA is TGTGCCAGCAGCTTCGAAGGACAGGGGGTCCGCTACAATGAGCAGTTCTTC. It encodes CASSFEGQGVRYNEQFF.